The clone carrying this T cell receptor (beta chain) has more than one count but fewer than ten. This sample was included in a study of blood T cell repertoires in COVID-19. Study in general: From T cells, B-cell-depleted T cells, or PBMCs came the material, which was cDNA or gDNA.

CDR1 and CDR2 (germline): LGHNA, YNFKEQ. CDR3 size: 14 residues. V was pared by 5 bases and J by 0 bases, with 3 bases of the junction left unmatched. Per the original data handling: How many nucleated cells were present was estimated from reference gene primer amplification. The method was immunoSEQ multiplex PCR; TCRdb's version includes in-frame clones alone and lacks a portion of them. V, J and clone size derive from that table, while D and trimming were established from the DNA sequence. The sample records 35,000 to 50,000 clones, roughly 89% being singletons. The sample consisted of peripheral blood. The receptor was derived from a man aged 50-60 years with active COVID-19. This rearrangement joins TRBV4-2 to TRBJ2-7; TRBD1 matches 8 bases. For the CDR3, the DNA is TGTGCCAGCAGCGAGGGACAGGCCTCCTACGAGCAGTACTTC. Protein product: CASSEGQASYEQYF.